The 18 T cell receptor beta chains presented below share a single source sample, sequenced in a study of cytomegalovirus exposure and HLA in healthy donors. It was with 60 Vbeta and 13 Jbeta primers that the PCR ran. The protocol was immunoSEQ multiplex PCR, while the TCRdb copy is restricted to in-frame clones and leaves out a portion. The data show some 200,000 clones, about 80% seen once. The sequenced material came from PBMCs. Receptors were obtained from a boy aged 5-17 years in good health and CMV-seronegative.

This clone has only one observation. The CDR3 here is CASSQGVAGDTEAFF. CDR3 DNA: TGTGCCAGCAGTCAAGGGGTAGCGGGGGACACTGAAGCTTTCTTT. The J gene is TRBJ1-1, the V gene TRBV2; D possibly corresponds to TRBD1 (5 bases). The CDR3 consists of 15 residues. Germline CDR1 and CDR2: SNHLY and FYNNEI. The V end was cut by 5 bases, the J end by 3 bases, with 16 bases between.

The V gene is TRBV9, the J gene TRBJ2-1, with unresolved D. Trimming took 4 bases from V and 1 from J, leaving 12 bases between them. The CDR3 extends over 15 amino acids. Germline V gene sequence: CDR1 SGDLS, CDR2 YYNGEE. CDR3 nucleotides: TGTGCCAGCAGCCCGTACTTAGTATCCTACAATGAGCAGTTCTTC. This codes for CASSPYLVSYNEQFF.

The V call is TRBV5-4, the J call TRBJ2-4; the D gene is possibly TRBD1 (5 bases). CDR3 length equals 16 residues. V was clipped by 3 bases and J by 0 bases, with 13 bases between them. Germline values: CDR1 SGHNT, CDR2 YYREEE (reference sequence). CDR3 in amino acids: CASSSRQPSAKNIQYF. The CDR3 coding sequence is TGTGCCAGCAGCTCAAGACAGCCATCAGCCAAAAACATTCAGTACTTC.

The rearrangement joins TRBV7-8 to TRBJ1-1; a possible D gene is TRBD1 (5 bases). The CDR3 runs to 16 residues. The V gene lost 1 base and the J gene lost 2 bases, with 14 bases spanning the gap. Germline V gives CDR1 SGHVS, CDR2 FQNEAQ. For the CDR3, the DNA is TGTGCCAGCAGCTTAGGGGGCGATGGGGATAACACTGAAGCTTTCTTT. Encoded protein: CASSLGGDGDNTEAFF. The variable domain in full, with the rest retrieved from reference TRBV7-8 and TRBJ1-1, is GAGVSQSPRYKVAKRGQDVALRCDPISGHVSLFWYQQALGQGPEFLTYFQNEAQLDKSGLPSDRFFAERPEGSVSTLKIQRTQQEDSAVYLCASSLGGDGDNTEAFFGQGTRLTVV.

This clone was observed a few times. V usage is TRBV10-3 and J usage is TRBJ2-2, with D possibly TRBD1 on 6 matching bases. Trimming stripped 3 bases from V and 4 bases from J, with 21 bases between. The CDR3 has 18 amino acids. In germline, CDR1 is ENHRY, CDR2 SYGVKD. The DNA of the CDR3 is TGTGCCATCAGTGACTACCGGGACATCTTTTTAGCCACCGGGGAGCTGTTTTTT. Its protein product is CAISDYRDIFLATGELFF.

The rearrangement joins TRBV25-1 to TRBJ1-6, with 7 nucleotides matching TRBD1. Unmatched junction bases numbered 15, after V lost 5 bases and J lost 11 bases. The CDR3 sequence is 16 residues long. Looked up from germline, CDR1 is MGHDK and CDR2 is SYGVNS. CDR3 in DNA: TGTGCCAGCAGTACCGCCGGGGCAGGGGGGAAGGCACCCCTCCACTTT. This translates into CASSTAGAGGKAPLHF.

V and J are TRBV7-8 and TRBJ1-5, with D possibly TRBD1 on 5 matching bases. This CDR3 region has 17 residues. In germline, CDR1 is SGHVS, CDR2 FQNEAQ. V lost 1 base to trimming and J lost 3 bases, with 16 bases between them. The CDR3 loop is CASSLEEARGPNQPQHF. The CDR3 coding sequence is TGTGCCAGCAGCTTAGAAGAGGCAAGGGGCCCCAATCAGCCCCAGCATTTT.

This rearrangement joins TRBV4-1 to TRBJ1-5; a weak D match, TRBD1 (5 bases). Germline CDR1 and CDR2: MGHRA and YSYEKL. There are 15 residues in the CDR3. Between the trimmed V and J ends, which lost 1 base and 3 bases, there was a span of 10 bases. CDR3 in amino acids: CASSQAQVANQPQHF. The CDR3 bases are TGCGCCAGCAGCCAAGCACAGGTCGCCAATCAGCCCCAGCATTTT.

J is TRBJ1-2 and V is TRBV5-6; the D is unclear. The V end lost 4 bases, the J end lost 0 bases, and 13 bases lay between the germline ends. The CDR3 sequence is 15 residues long. The germline gives CDR1 SGHDT, CDR2 YYEEEE. The CDR3: CASSPLNRANYGYTF. The CDR3 region has the DNA TGTGCCAGCAGCCCTCTGAACCGAGCTAACTATGGCTACACCTTC.

CDR3 residues: CASTGQGLEGYTF. In nucleotides, the CDR3 is TGTGCCAGCACCGGACAGGGGTTGGAGGGCTACACCTTC. The rearrangement joins TRBV6-1 to TRBJ1-2; TRBD1 aligns across 9 bases. This CDR3 region has 13 residues. Germline V lookup: CDR1 MNHNS, CDR2 SASEGT. V shed 7 bases, J shed 8 bases, and the junction held 8 bases outside the gene matches.

The chain links TRBV7-2 to TRBJ1-2; possible D gene TRBD1, 5 bases. The CDR3 is 15 amino acids. Germline assignment: CDR1 SGHTA and CDR2 FQGNSA. Trimming took 1 base from V and 8 from J, leaving 17 bases between them. The CDR3 sequence: CASSLEVGREGGYTF. CDR3 in DNA: TGTGCCAGCAGCTTAGAAGTAGGCAGGGAGGGAGGCTACACCTTC. The whole variable domain, filled in from reference TRBV7-2 and TRBJ1-2, reads GAGVSQSPSNKVTEKGKDVELRCDPISGHTALYWYRQSLGQGLEFLIYFQGNSAPDKSGLPSDRFSAERTGGSVSTLTIQRTQQEDSAVYLCASSLEVGREGGYTFGSGTRLTVV.

The chain carries TRBV5-6 and TRBJ2-7, with TRBD1 matching over 7 bases. V shed 4 bases, J shed 6 bases, and the junction held 4 bases outside the gene matches. The CDR3 contains 12 residues. Germline V gene lookup returns CDR1 SGHDT and CDR2 YYEEEE. DNA for the CDR3: TGTGCCAGCAGCGGGAACAGGGGCGAGCAGTACTTC. Translating it yields CASSGNRGEQYF. Filled out from reference TRBV5-6 and TRBJ2-7, the complete variable domain reads DAGVTQSPTHLIKTRGQQVTLRCSPKSGHDTVSWYQQALGQGPQFIFQYYEEEERQRGNFPDRFSGHQFPNYSSELNVNALLLGDSALYLCASSGNRGEQYFGPGTRLTVT.

This rearrangement joins TRBV5-5 to TRBJ1-5; 9 bases fit TRBD1. V was clipped by 3 bases and J by 0 bases; unmatched bases: 13. Germline CDR1 and CDR2: SGHKS and YYEKEE (reference sequence). The CDR3 loop spans 19 amino acids. CDR3 sequence reads: CASSSRTGGAPYSNQPQHF. The CDR3 DNA reads as TGTGCCAGCAGCTCGAGAACAGGGGGCGCCCCCTATAGCAATCAGCCCCAGCATTTT.

The genes are TRBV27 and TRBJ2-7; maybe TRBD2 (6 bases). Germline V gives CDR1 MNHEY, CDR2 SMNVEV (reference sequence). This CDR3 spans 16 amino acids. Trimming pared 2 bases from V and 0 bases from J, leaving 14 bases between. CDR3 sequence reads: CASSLAPEGTSYEQYF. The CDR3 DNA is TGTGCCAGCAGTTTAGCGCCGGAGGGGACCTCCTACGAGCAGTACTTC.

The J gene is TRBJ1-3, the V gene TRBV2; D gene unclear. Trimming removed 2 bases at V and 0 bases at J, with 5 bases between. CDR3 length equals 14 residues. CDR1 is SNHLY, CDR2 FYNNEI, per germline. CDR3 bases: TGTGCCAGCAGTGAATGGAGCTCTGGAAACACCATATATTTT. This encodes CASSEWSSGNTIYF.

The CDR3 sequence is CASSVSTGIGEQYF. CDR3 sequence (DNA): TGTGCCAGCAGTGTCTCTACGGGGATAGGCGAGCAGTACTTC. This sequence joins TRBV2 and TRBJ2-7; maybe TRBD2 (5 bases). Germline assignment: CDR1 SNHLY and CDR2 FYNNEI. The CDR3 is 14 residues long. The V end lost 4 bases, the J end lost 6 bases, and 16 bases lay between the germline ends.

This clone was detected once. The V gene is TRBV27, the J gene TRBJ1-2, with D unresolved. Germline V CDR1 and CDR2: MNHEY, SMNVEV (reference sequence). Deletions cut 4 bases from V and 1 base from J, with 13 bases between. This CDR3 contains 15 residues. The CDR3 DNA sequence: TGTGCCAGCAGTTCAGTCTCTTCCCATAACTATGGCTACACCTTC. Translating gives CASSSVSSHNYGYTF.

This clone was observed a handful of times. The rearrangement uses TRBV5-8 and TRBJ1-2, with TRBD1 matching over 8 bases. CDR1 and CDR2 from the germline V gene are SGHTS and YDEGEE. The CDR3 covers 15 residues. With 4 bases clipped from V and 0 bases from J, the junction kept 5 bases outside the gene matches. CDR3 DNA sequence: TGTGCCAGCAGCCTCGGACAGGGAGCTAACTATGGCTACACCTTC. Its translation: CASSLGQGANYGYTF.